This section outlines one TCR beta chain sequence together with its context. The entry originates in a study of blood T cell repertoires in COVID-19. Study details: Both acute and convalescent COVID-19 samples were obtained from the United States, Italy and Spain.

How the authors handled the data: It was from reference gene primer amplification that nucleated cell counts were estimated. Assay: immunoSEQ multiplex PCR; the TCRdb copy retains only in-frame clones and omits some. V and J calls and clone size are given by that table; D and trimming were obtained from the DNA. Of 150,000 to 200,000 clones listed, about 84% were seen once; the top ten hold under 8.5%. Sequenced sample: peripheral blood. The origin of this receptor is a human donor in a cohort sampled during active COVID-19.

This chain's CDR3 is CASSLTASSYEQYF. In nucleotides, the CDR3 is TGTGCCAGCAGCTTAACCGCGAGCTCCTACGAGCAGTACTTC. This sequence joins TRBV11-3 and TRBJ2-7; D ambiguous. CDR1 SGHNT and CDR2 YENEEA come from the germline V gene. Trimming shortened V by 2 bases and J by 0 bases, and 8 bases separated the two germline ends. This CDR3 is built from 14 residues.